These 29 T cell receptor beta chains originate from one sample sequenced in a study of blood T cells in healthy people across ages. Combining a sample-barcoded 5' primer with a J-beta primer mix, a second PCR ran for about 6 to 11 cycles. TCRdb ran MiXCR on the 5' RACE reads and lists one entry per CDR3 protein. Of approximately 700,000 distinct CDR3 sequences listed, about 34% are singletons. The specimen sequenced was blood. The receptors here all came from a woman of 80 years or more in good health.

In its sample, this clonotype was seen many times. The chain links TRBV20-1 to TRBJ2-1, with D perhaps given as TRBD1 or TRBD2 (6 bases each). Germline assignment: CDR1 DFQATT and CDR2 SNEGSKA (reference sequence). This CDR3 region has 15 residues. V lost 5 bases and J 5 bases, leaving 19 bases between the germline ends. The CDR3 DNA reads TGCAGTGCTGGACTACGGGGGCCGCCCAACAATGAGCAGTTCTTC. This gives the protein CSAGLRGPPNNEQFF.

This clonotype came up many times. The V and J genes are TRBV4-3 and TRBJ1-4; perhaps TRBD1 as D (6 bases). V lost 1 base to trimming and J lost 8 bases, with 17 bases between them. The CDR3 covers 16 residues. The germline V gene encodes CDR1 LGHNA and CDR2 YSLEER. The CDR3 DNA sequence: TGCGCCAGCAGCCAAGGTCAAAGGAGGGGGGCGGAAAAACTGTTTTTT. This codes for CASSQGQRRGAEKLFF.

This clonotype was seen at least ten times. The chain has TRBV5-1 and TRBJ2-4; D ambiguous. Germline loops: CDR1 SGHRS, CDR2 YFSETQ. V was clipped by 0 bases and J by 4 bases, with 8 bases between them. The CDR3 consists of 14 residues. Here the CDR3 DNA reads TGCGCCAGCAGCTTGGCCGGGCAGAAAAACATTCAGTACTTC. This encodes CASSLAGQKNIQYF.

The chain couples TRBV25-1 to TRBJ1-2; maybe TRBD1 (5 bases). Germline V gives CDR1 MGHDK, CDR2 SYGVNS. This CDR3 contains 11 residues. Trimming left V 1 base short and J 11 bases short, with 8 bases between. Here the CDR3 reads CASSEWNRYTF. CDR3 nucleotide sequence: TGTGCCAGCAGTGAATGGAACAGGTACACCTTC.

This chain joins TRBV28 and TRBJ2-7; 11 nucleotides line up with TRBD1. The CDR3 extends over 14 amino acids. Trimming at V came to 9 bases and at J to 4 bases, leaving 8 bases not matched to a gene. Germline V gene lookup returns CDR1 MDHEN and CDR2 SYDVKM. The CDR3 region is CASGPGTGGYEQYF. In nucleotides, the CDR3 is TGTGCCAGTGGCCCGGGGACAGGGGGATACGAGCAGTACTTC.

V gene TRBV5-1 combines with J gene TRBJ2-5, with TRBD2 matching 7 bases. The CDR3 is 13 amino acids. Trimming cost V 3 bases and J 5 bases; bases outside gene matches: 4. Germline V gene lookup returns CDR1 SGHRS and CDR2 YFSETQ. Written as DNA, the CDR3 is TGCGCCAGCAGCTGGGAGGGCCCGGAGACCCAGTACTTC. Protein product: CASSWEGPETQYF.

This clonotype has only a few counts. This may be a read error, as it is one base from a much larger clone. The chain links TRBV27 to TRBJ1-5; unclear D gene. Germline CDR1 is MNHEY and CDR2 is SMNVEV (reference sequence). CDR3 length: 14 amino acids. The CDR3 sequence is CAGSLSDGDQPQHF. The CDR3 region has the DNA TGTGCCGGCAGTTTAAGTGACGGCGATCAGCCCCAGCATTTT.

This clonotype was counted a single time. DNA of the CDR3: TGTGCCAGCACCTCCTCCGGGGGGCAGACTGAAGCTTTCTTT. Translating it yields CASTSSGGQTEAFF. The V and J genes are TRBV12-3 or TRBV12-4 and TRBJ1-1; a weak D match, TRBD1 (6 bases). V lost 7 bases and J lost 5, with 17 bases in between. This CDR3 spans 14 amino acids.

The gene calls are TRBV28 and TRBJ2-5, with 7 nucleotides matching TRBD2. V was pared by 6 bases and J by 2 bases, with 9 bases of the junction left unmatched. CDR3 size: 15 residues. CDR1 MDHEN and CDR2 SYDVKM come from the germline V gene. In nucleotides, the CDR3 is TGTGCCAGCAGCCGTACGGGGGGTCGGCAAGAGACCCAGTACTTC. This translates into CASSRTGGRQETQYF.

Note on this clonotype: A much larger clone is a single base away; this may be a read error. V gene TRBV6-6 combines with J gene TRBJ1-6; D remains ambiguous. The germline gives CDR1 MNHNY, CDR2 SVGAGI (reference sequence). The CDR3 sequence is 11 residues long. CDR3 nucleotide sequence: TGTGCCAGCAGTTATAATTCACCCCGCCACTTT. Amino acids: CASSYNSPRHF.

Concerning this clonotype: A much larger clone sits a single nucleotide away, making a read error possible. V is TRBV20-1 and J is TRBJ1-2; no reliable D call. The CDR3 spans 15 residues. CDR1 is DFQATT and CDR2 is SNEGSKA in the germline V gene (reference sequence). The DNA for the CDR3 is TGCAGTGCTAGAGACCGGAGGGTGTCTAACTATGGCTGCACCTTC. As protein: CSARDRRVSNYGCTF.

This clonotype was recorded many times. The chain couples TRBV19 to TRBJ2-5; 8 bases align to TRBD2. Per the germline V gene, CDR1 is LNHDA and CDR2 is SQIVND (reference sequence). This CDR3 comprises 13 residues. Trimming at V came to 6 bases and at J to 5 bases, leaving 5 bases not matched to a gene. The CDR3 DNA follows: TGTGCCAGTAGCGAAGCGGGGGTGGAGACCCAGTACTTC. Translation: CASSEAGVETQYF.

This clonotype was picked up many times. This sequence joins TRBV5-6 and TRBJ2-7, with a tentative D call TRBD2 (6 bases). Trimming removed 4 bases at V and 0 bases at J, with 23 bases between. The CDR3 runs 18 residues. Germline V lookup: CDR1 SGHDT, CDR2 YYEEEE. CDR3 amino acids: CASSGGGWRISSSYEQYF. The CDR3 nucleotides are TGTGCCAGCAGCGGAGGAGGGTGGCGGATTTCTAGCTCCTACGAGCAGTACTTC.

J is TRBJ1-1 and V is TRBV6-5; weak D call: TRBD1 (5 bases). The CDR3 has 14 residues. V lost 9 bases and J 1 base, leaving 15 bases between the germline ends. Germline-derived CDR1 and CDR2 are MNHEY and SVGAGI. The CDR3 DNA is TGTGCCAGTGCCCTGGGGGGGTCGAACACTGAAGCTTTCTTT. It specifies CASALGGSNTEAFF.

This clonotype was found a few times. V and J are TRBV6-5 and TRBJ1-2, with a weak D call TRBD1 (6 bases). Between the trimmed V and J ends, which lost 6 bases and 5 bases, there was a span of 19 bases. Germline CDR1 MNHEY, CDR2 SVGAGI. The CDR3 runs to 15 residues. CDR3 loop: CASRPTSQGRYGYTF. The CDR3 nucleotides are TGTGCCAGCAGACCCACCTCACAGGGACGATATGGCTACACCTTC.

This clonotype was counted ten times or more. The V gene is TRBV6-1, the J gene TRBJ2-5, with 15 bases matching TRBD2. The V and J ends lost 5 bases and 7 bases, in that order; junction bases with no gene match: 14. The CDR3 totals 18 residues. Germline V CDR1 and CDR2: MNHNS, SASEGT. CDR3 residues: CASSHRRGLAGGRATQYF. The CDR3 DNA reads TGTGCCAGCAGTCATAGGAGAGGACTAGCGGGGGGGCGGGCGACCCAGTACTTC.

This clonotype was recorded many times. The chain links TRBV7-2 to TRBJ1-5; D might be TRBD1 (5 bases). Per germline, CDR1 SGHTA and CDR2 FQGNSA. The CDR3 covers 16 residues. V lost 5 bases, J lost 0 bases, and 14 bases lay in between. The CDR3 sequence is CASSHRDGNSNQPQHF. Written as DNA, the CDR3 is TGTGCCAGCAGCCATAGGGACGGTAATAGCAATCAGCCCCAGCATTTT.

This clonotype was found many times. The chain employs TRBV6-2 or TRBV6-3 and TRBJ2-7; 7 bases fit TRBD2. The V and J ends lost 7 bases and 4 bases, in that order; junction bases with no gene match: 16. The CDR3 length is 16 residues. CDR1 MNHEY and CDR2 SVGEGT come from the germline V gene. The CDR3: CASTLAGGLSVYEQYF. Here the CDR3 DNA reads TGTGCCAGCACCCTTGCCGGGGGACTATCTGTATACGAGCAGTACTTC.

The sample holds many counts of this clonotype. The gene calls are TRBV5-1 and TRBJ2-5; 9 nucleotides agree with TRBD1. This CDR3 is 15 amino acids long. V gave up 0 bases and J gave up 2 bases; unmatched junction bases: 2. Germline V lookup: CDR1 SGHRS, CDR2 YFSETQ. Written as DNA, the CDR3 is TGCGCCAGCAGCTTGGCCGGGACAGGGCAAGAGACCCAGTACTTC. Translating it yields CASSLAGTGQETQYF. The full variable domain, in which reference TRBV5-1 and TRBJ2-5 provide the parts outside the CDR3, is KAGVTQTPRYLIKTRGQQVTLSCSPISGHRSVSWYQQTPGQGLQFLFEYFSETQRNKGNFPGRFSGRQFSNSRSEMNVSTLELGDSALYLCASSLAGTGQETQYFGPGTRLLVL.

The CDR3 spells CASSRDSMGTEAFF. In nucleotides, the CDR3 is TGTGCCAGTAGTAGAGATTCTATGGGCACTGAAGCTTTCTTT. The chain employs TRBV19 and TRBJ1-1, with D uncertain. V was clipped by 4 bases and J by 4 bases, with 13 bases between them. This CDR3 is 14 amino acids long. Germline values: CDR1 LNHDA, CDR2 SQIVND (reference sequence).

This clonotype was counted ten times or more. A much larger clone differs by one base, so this may be a read error. The chain employs TRBV3-1 and TRBJ2-1; possible D gene TRBD1, 7 bases. This CDR3 is built from 16 residues. Trimming pared 1 base from V and 5 bases from J, leaving 15 bases between. Germline V gene sequence: CDR1 LGHDT, CDR2 YNNKEL (reference sequence). CDR3 nucleotides: TGTGCCAGCAGCCAAGTCAGGGGGGCCTTAAACAATGAGCAGTTCTTC. Protein product: CASSQVRGALNNEQFF.

Points on this clonotype: At one of its ends the junction is not consistent with the germline gene, which may arise from a read error. The rearrangement uses TRBV12-3 or TRBV12-4 and TRBJ2-5; 8 bases map to TRBD2. The CDR3 is made up of 17 amino acids. The CDR3 DNA follows: TGTGCCAGCAGTCAGGGACTAGAGCGGGGGATCCAAGGGACCCAGTACTTC. The encoded protein is CASSQGLERGIQGTQYF.

This clonotype was detected ten times or more. The V call is TRBV5-1, the J call TRBJ1-1; 8 bases agree with TRBD1. Germline V lookup: CDR1 SGHRS, CDR2 YFSETQ. Trimming cost V 4 bases and J 3 bases; bases outside gene matches: 5. The CDR3 runs to 14 residues. The chain's CDR3 is CASSRNRGDTEAFF. The DNA for the CDR3 is TGCGCCAGCAGCCGAAACAGGGGGGACACTGAAGCTTTCTTT.

This clonotype has a count of ten or more. The V call is TRBV15, the J call TRBJ2-3; the D gene is possibly TRBD2 (5 bases). Per the germline V gene, CDR1 is LNHNV and CDR2 is YYDKDF (reference sequence). The CDR3 extends over 12 amino acids. V lost 5 bases, J lost 7 bases, and 10 bases lay in between. This CDR3 reads CATSGFGNTQYF. DNA for the CDR3: TGTGCCACCAGCGGATTCGGGAATACGCAGTATTTT.

This clonotype was counted many times. V and J are TRBV18 and TRBJ1-4; possibly TRBD1 for D (5 bases). Trimming stripped 3 bases from V and 8 bases from J, with 13 bases between. The CDR3 consists of 14 residues. Germline CDR1 is KGHSH and CDR2 is LQKENI. DNA of the CDR3: TGTGCCAGCTCACCGGAGACGGGGACGGAAAAACTGTTTTTT. Its protein product is CASSPETGTEKLFF.

V and J are TRBV20-1 and TRBJ2-1, with a weak D call TRBD2 (6 bases). V lost 6 bases to trimming and J lost 10 bases, with 19 bases between them. Germline assignment: CDR1 DFQATT and CDR2 SNEGSKA (reference sequence). The CDR3 totals 13 residues. CDR3 amino acids: CSAGQGPRGEQFF. The CDR3 DNA follows: TGCAGTGCGGGCCAGGGACCCCGGGGGGAGCAGTTCTTC.

This clonotype has ten or more counts. The chain is built from TRBV12-3 or TRBV12-4 and TRBJ2-7, with 12 bases identical to TRBD2. This CDR3 spans 15 amino acids. J was trimmed by 4 bases and V by 4 bases; bases with no gene match: 5. Here the CDR3 reads CASSSTSGGRYEQYF. The CDR3 DNA follows: TGTGCCAGCAGTTCGACTAGCGGGGGAAGATACGAGCAGTACTTC.

Comment on this clonotype: This clone may be a read error of a much larger clone one base away. The J gene is TRBJ2-5, the V gene TRBV9, with a tentative D call TRBD2 (7 bases). Germline lookup yields CDR1 SGDLS and CDR2 YYNGEE. CDR3 length: 15 residues. With 4 bases removed from V and 11 bases from J, the gap between germline ends came to 24 bases. The CDR3 sequence is CASSHGTAGDNEQYF. The CDR3, as DNA: TGTGCCAGCAGCCACGGGACGGCGGGGGACAATGAGCAGTACTTC.

This clonotype came up a few times. The chain links TRBV7-2 to TRBJ1-3; D is perhaps TRBD1 (5 bases). Germline CDR1 is SGHTA and CDR2 is FQGNSA. The CDR3 is 16 residues long. Trimming removed 4 bases at V and 3 bases at J, with 16 bases between. CDR3 nucleotides: TGTGCCAGCAGCTCCTCCCCCGCAGGGTTTGGAAACACCATATATTTT. As protein: CASSSSPAGFGNTIYF.